This record looks at one T cell receptor beta chain sequence and its context. The junction and the germline gene differ at one end; a read error may be behind it. The data originate from a study of long-term antiretroviral therapy in people with HIV. A v3.0 immunoSEQ assay was performed at survey level. Assay used: immunoSEQ multiplex PCR; TCRdb lists only in-frame clones, some missing. The repertoire holds about 27,000 clones, with roughly 80% as singletons. Germline CDR1 is SGHRS and CDR2 is YFSETQ. The CDR3 spans 11 residues. This receptor was taken from a man younger than 30 with HIV. The source material was unsorted PBMCs, sampled 0.8 years before starting antiretroviral therapy. The rearrangement uses TRBV5-1 and TRBJ2-5; D is tentatively TRBD1 or TRBD2 (6 bases each). This CDR3 reads CASSTDGRGHF. The CDR3 DNA reads as TGCGCCAGCAGCACGGACGGCCGGGGGCACTTC.